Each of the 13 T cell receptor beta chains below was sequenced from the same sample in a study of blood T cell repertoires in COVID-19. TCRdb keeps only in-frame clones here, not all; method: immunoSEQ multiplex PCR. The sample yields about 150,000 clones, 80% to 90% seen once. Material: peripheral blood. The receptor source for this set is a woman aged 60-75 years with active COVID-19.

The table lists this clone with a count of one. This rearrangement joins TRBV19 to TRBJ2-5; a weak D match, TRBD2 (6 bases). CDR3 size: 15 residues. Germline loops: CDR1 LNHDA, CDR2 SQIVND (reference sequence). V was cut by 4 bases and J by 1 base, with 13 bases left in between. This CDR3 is CASSKGGQGQETQYF. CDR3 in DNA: TGTGCCAGTAGTAAAGGAGGGCAGGGCCAAGAGACCCAGTACTTC.

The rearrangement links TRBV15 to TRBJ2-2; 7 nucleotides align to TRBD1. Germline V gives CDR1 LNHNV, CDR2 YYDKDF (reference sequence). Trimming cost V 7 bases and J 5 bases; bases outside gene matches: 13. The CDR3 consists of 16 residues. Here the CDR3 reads CATNGDRVSRTGELFF. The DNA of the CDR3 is TGTGCCACCAACGGAGACAGGGTATCTAGAACCGGGGAGCTGTTTTTT.

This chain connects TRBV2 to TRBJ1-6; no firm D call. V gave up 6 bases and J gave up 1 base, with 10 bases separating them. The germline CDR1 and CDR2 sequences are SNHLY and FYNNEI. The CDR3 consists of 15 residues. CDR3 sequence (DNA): TGTGCCAGCAGACGAGGAGAGTCCTATAATTCACCCCTCCACTTT. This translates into CASRRGESYNSPLHF.

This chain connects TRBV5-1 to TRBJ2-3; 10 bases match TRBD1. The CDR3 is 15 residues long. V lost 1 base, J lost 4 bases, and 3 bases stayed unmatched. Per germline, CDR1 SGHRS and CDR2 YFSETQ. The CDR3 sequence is CASSLPTGGADTQYF. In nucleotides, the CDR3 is TGCGCCAGCAGCTTGCCGACAGGGGGCGCAGATACGCAGTATTTT.

CDR3: CASSFDRVGEQYF. In DNA, the CDR3 is TGTGCCAGCAGCTTTGACAGGGTGGGAGAGCAGTACTTC. The chain combines TRBV7-8 with TRBJ2-7; TRBD1 matches at 7 bases. The CDR3 consists of 13 residues. Germline CDR1 SGHVS, CDR2 FQNEAQ. J lost 7 bases, V lost 3 bases, and 6 bases had no gene match.

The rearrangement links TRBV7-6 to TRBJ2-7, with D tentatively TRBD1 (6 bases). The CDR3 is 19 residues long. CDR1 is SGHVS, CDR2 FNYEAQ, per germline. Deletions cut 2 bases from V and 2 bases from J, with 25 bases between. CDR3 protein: CASSLLGQGGGPWTYEQYF. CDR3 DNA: TGTGCCAGCAGCTTATTGGGACAAGGTGGGGGCCCCTGGACCTACGAGCAGTACTTC.

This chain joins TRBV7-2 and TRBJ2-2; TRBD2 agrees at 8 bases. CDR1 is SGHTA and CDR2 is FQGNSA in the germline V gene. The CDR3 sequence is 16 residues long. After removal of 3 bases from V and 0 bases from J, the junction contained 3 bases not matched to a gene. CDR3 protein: CASSFHSGTNTGELFF. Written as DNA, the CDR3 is TGTGCCAGCAGCTTCCATAGCGGGACGAACACCGGGGAGCTGTTTTTT.

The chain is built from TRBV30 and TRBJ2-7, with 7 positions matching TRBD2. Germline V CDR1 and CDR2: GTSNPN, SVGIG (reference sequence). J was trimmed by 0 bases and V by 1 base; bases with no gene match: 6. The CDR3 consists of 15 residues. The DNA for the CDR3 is TGTGCCTGGAGTGACGGGGACTATAGCTCCTACGAGCAGTACTTC. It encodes CAWSDGDYSSYEQYF.

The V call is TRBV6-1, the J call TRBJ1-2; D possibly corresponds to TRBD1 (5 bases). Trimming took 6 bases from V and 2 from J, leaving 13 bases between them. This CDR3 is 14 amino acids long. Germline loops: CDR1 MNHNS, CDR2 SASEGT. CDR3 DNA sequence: TGTGCCAGCAGCGCTACGACAGCCAACTATGGCTACACCTTC. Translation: CASSATTANYGYTF.

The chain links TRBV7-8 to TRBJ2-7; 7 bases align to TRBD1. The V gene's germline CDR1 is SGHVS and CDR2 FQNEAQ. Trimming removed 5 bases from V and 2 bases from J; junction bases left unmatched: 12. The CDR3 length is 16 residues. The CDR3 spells CASSTSGWTGTYEQYF. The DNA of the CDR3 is TGTGCCAGCAGCACCTCCGGCTGGACAGGAACCTACGAGCAGTACTTC.

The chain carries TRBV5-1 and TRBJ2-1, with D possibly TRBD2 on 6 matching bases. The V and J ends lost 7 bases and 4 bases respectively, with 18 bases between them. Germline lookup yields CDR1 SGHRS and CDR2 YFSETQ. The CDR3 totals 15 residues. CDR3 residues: CASRELAPSYNEQFF. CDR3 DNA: TGCGCCAGCCGGGAACTAGCCCCCTCGTACAATGAGCAGTTCTTC.

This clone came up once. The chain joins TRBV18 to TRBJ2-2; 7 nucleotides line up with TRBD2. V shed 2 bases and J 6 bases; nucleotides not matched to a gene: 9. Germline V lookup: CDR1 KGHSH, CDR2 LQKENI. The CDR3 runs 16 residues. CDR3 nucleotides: TGTGCCAGCTCACCAAGGGCGGTACTAGCGTCCGGGGAGCTGTTTTTT. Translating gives CASSPRAVLASGELFF.

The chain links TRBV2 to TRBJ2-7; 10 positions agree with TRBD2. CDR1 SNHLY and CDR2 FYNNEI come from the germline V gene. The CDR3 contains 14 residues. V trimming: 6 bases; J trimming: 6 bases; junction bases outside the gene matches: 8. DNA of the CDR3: TGTGCCAGCAGACCGAGCGGGGGGGTACGCGAGCAGTACTTC. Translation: CASRPSGGVREQYF. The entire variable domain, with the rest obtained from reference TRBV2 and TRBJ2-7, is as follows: EPEVTQTPSHQVTQMGQEVILRCVPISNHLYFYWYRQILGQKVEFLVSFYNNEISEKSEIFDDQFSVERPDGSNFTLKIRSTKLEDSAMYFCASRPSGGVREQYFGPGTRLTVT.